Below, one TCR beta chain is given with its context. Antigen: not known. This entry belongs to a study of CXCR3-negative and CXCR3-positive naive CD8 T cells. Across the study: Roughly 1.5 +/- 0.3 million TRB reads came from each library, giving about 135 million in total. Study findings and constraints: Both naive subsets had comparably high diversity; memory CD8+ cells much lower. For the naive subsets, surface CD5 was similar, and TCR strength was inferred from TRB CDR3 properties.

CD45RO-CCR7+CD27+CD95- expression identified naive CD8+ T cells. CDR1 is SQVTM, CDR2 ANQGSEA, per germline. The CDR3 has 12 residues. The study made its TRB cDNA libraries by 5' RACE, adding UMI labels. TCRdb re-called the 5' RACE reads; every CDR3 protein appears as one record, without DNA. The table for this sample gives over 70,000 distinct CDR3 sequences. The sample consisted of naive CXCR3- CD8+ T cells from blood. Subset reported: CD45RO-CCR7+CD27+CD95- naive CD8+ T cells lacking CXCR3 (TNR3-). The receptor was isolated from a human donor in good health. Some clones in this sample may be carry-over from other donors' samples. The rearrangement links TRBV29-1 to TRBJ2-7. The CDR3 region is CSVAPDAYEQYF.